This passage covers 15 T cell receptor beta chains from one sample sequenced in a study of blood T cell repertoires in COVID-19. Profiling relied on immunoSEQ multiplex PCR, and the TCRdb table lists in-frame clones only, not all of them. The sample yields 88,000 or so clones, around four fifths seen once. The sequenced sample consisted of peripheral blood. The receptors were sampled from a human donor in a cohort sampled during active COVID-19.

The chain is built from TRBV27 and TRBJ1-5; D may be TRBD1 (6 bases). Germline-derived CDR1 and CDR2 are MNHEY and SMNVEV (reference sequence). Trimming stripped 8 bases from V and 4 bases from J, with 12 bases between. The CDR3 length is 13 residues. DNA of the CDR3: TGTGCCAGCGCCCGGGACATTAATCAGCCCCAGCATTTT. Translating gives CASARDINQPQHF.

CDR3 region: CSASDGGTSGANEQFF. The CDR3 coding sequence is TGCAGTGCTAGTGATGGAGGGACTAGCGGGGCCAATGAGCAGTTCTTC. This chain joins TRBV20-1 and TRBJ2-1, with 13 bases aligning to TRBD2. CDR3 length equals 16 residues. Germline CDR1 and CDR2: DFQATT and SNEGSKA (reference sequence). V was clipped by 3 bases and J by 6 bases; unmatched bases: 8.

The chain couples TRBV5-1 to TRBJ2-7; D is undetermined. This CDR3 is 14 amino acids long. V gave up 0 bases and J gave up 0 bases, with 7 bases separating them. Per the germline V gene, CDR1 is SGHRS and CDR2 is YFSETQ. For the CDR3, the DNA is TGCGCCAGCAGCTTGGGGCCGGGCTCCTACGAGCAGTACTTC. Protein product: CASSLGPGSYEQYF.

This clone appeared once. The CDR3 region is CASSEAGLAGAETQYF. The CDR3 DNA follows: TGTGCCAGCAGTGAAGCGGGACTAGCGGGAGCAGAGACCCAGTACTTC. This sequence joins TRBV6-1 and TRBJ2-5; 14 bases map to TRBD2. With V trimmed by 0 bases and J by 4 bases, 1 base remained unmatched. The length of the CDR3 is 16 residues. The germline V gene encodes CDR1 MNHNS and CDR2 SASEGT.

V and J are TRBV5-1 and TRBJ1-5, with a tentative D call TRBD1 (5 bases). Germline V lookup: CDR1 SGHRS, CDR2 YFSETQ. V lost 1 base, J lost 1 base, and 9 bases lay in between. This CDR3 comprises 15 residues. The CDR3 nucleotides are TGCGCCAGCAGCTTGAGTGGGGCGAGCAATCAGCCCCAGCATTTT. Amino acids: CASSLSGASNQPQHF.

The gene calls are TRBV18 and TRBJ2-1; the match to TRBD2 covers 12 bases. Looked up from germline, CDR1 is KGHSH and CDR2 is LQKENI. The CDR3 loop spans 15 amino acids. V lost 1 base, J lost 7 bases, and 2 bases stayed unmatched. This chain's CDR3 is CASSPQTSGSNEQFF. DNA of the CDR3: TGTGCCAGCTCACCACAGACTAGCGGGAGTAATGAGCAGTTCTTC.

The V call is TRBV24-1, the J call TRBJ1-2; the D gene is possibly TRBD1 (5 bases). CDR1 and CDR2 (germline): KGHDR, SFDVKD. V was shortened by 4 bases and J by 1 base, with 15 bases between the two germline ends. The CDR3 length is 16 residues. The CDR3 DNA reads TGTGCCACCAGTGAGGCGACAGACGAACTTAACTATGGCTACACCTTC. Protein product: CATSEATDELNYGYTF.

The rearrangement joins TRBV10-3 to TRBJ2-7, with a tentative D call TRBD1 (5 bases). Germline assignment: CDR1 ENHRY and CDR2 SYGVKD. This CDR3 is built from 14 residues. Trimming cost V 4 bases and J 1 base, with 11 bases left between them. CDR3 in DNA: TGTGCCATCAGTGCACAGGCGGATTCCTACGAGCAGTACTTC. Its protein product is CAISAQADSYEQYF.

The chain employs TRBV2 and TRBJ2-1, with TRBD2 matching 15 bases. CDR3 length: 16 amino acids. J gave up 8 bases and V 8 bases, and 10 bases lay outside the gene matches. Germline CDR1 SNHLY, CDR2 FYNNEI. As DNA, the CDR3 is TGTGCCAGCGGGGCCGGGACTAGCGGGAGGATGGATGAGCAGTTCTTC. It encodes CASGAGTSGRMDEQFF.

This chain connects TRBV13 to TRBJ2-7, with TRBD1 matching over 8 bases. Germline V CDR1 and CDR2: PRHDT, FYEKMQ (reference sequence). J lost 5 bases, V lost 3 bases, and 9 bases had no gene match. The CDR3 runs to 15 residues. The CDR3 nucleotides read TGTGCCAGCAGCTTCCCCCCGGACAGGGCCCACGAGCAGTACTTC. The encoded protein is CASSFPPDRAHEQYF.

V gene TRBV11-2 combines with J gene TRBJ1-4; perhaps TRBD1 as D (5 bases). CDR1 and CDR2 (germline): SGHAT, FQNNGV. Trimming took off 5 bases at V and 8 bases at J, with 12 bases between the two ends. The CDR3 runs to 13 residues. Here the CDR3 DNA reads TGTGCCAGCAGCCCAGTGGGGGGAGAAAAACTGTTTTTT. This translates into CASSPVGGEKLFF. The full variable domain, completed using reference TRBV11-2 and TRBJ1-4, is EAGVAQSPRYKIIEKRQSVAFWCNPISGHATLYWYQQILGQGPKLLIQFQNNGVVDDSQLPKDRFSAERLKGVDSTLKIQPAKLEDSAVYLCASSPVGGEKLFFGSGTQLSVL.

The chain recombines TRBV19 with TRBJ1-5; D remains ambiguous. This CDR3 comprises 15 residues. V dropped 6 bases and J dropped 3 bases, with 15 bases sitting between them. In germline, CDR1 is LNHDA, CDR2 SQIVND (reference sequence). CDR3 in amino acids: CASSPGRGINQPQHF. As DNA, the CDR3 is TGTGCCAGTAGCCCCGGACGGGGAATCAATCAGCCCCAGCATTTT.

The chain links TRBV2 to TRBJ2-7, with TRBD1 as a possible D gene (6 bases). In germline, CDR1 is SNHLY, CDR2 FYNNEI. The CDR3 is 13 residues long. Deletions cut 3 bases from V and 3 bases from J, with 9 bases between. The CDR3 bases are TGTGCCAGCAGTGATACCAGGGGCTACGAGCAGTACTTC. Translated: CASSDTRGYEQYF.

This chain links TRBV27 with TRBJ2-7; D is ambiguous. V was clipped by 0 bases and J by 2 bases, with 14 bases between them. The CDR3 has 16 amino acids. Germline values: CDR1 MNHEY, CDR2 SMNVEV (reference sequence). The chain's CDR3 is CASSLSSITPAYEQYF. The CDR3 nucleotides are TGTGCCAGCAGTTTATCCTCCATTACTCCGGCCTACGAGCAGTACTTC.

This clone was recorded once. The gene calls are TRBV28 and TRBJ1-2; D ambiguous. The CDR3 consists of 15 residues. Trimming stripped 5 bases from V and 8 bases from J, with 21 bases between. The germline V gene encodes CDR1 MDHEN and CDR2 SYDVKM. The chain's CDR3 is CASSDAPDGVRGYTF. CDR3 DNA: TGTGCCAGCAGTGACGCCCCCGACGGGGTGAGGGGCTACACCTTC.